This TCR beta chain was obtained from a study of response to subunit inactivated influenza vaccine (dated by TCRdb to 2017 to 2018). Describing the broader study: The study used deep quantitative T cell receptor repertoire profiling to track responses to a trivalent subunit inactivated influenza vaccine. Summary of the overall study and its limitations: According to the authors, only a limited number of new T cells may be recruited by each seasonal influenza vaccination.

The receptor library was made with RT-PCR. The instrument was an Illumina HiSeq 2500. The public sequencing data were trimmed at Q25 with fastp and processed into clonotypes with MiXCR by TCRdb, which kept only in-frame beta chains. CDR3 protein sequences are deduplicated, and each keeps its most common genes and DNA. The sample table holds about 480,000 distinct CDR3 sequences, of which 10% to 15% were seen once. The ten largest clones represent 10% to 15% of the sample. On this clonotype itself: Its antigen is unknown. No quality values exist for individual bases; no much larger clone is one base distant.

This specimen's time point label, per the study, means: approximately 45 days after influenza vaccine administration. The TCR comes from a man aged 45-65 years who received an inactivated influenza vaccine. Donor details come from another sample of the same person, matched by shared clones. This sample comprised PBMCs from blood, obtained roughly 46 days after vaccination.

The CDR3 loop reads CASSLMSGQETQYF. The bases read TGCGCCAGCAGCTTGATGTCTGGTCAAGAGACCCAGTACTTC. This chain joins TRBV5-1 to TRBJ2-5, with the D gene uncertain. In the germline V gene, CDR1 corresponds to SGHRS and CDR2 to YFSETQ. The CDR3 runs 14 residues from the cysteine to the phenylalanine. The DNA shown is the 42-base CDR3, in frame from base 1. V is pared back by 1 base and J by 2 bases, with 9 bases lying between the germline termini.